This TCR beta chain was sequenced for a study of cytomegalovirus exposure and HLA in healthy donors. Study-wide findings and caveats: Indistinguishable V segments, including TRBV6-2 and TRBV6-3, were excluded. High specificity and sensitivity for cytomegalovirus status were reported for the classifier.

From germline, CDR1 is SGHVS and CDR2 FQNEAQ. J lost 4 bases, V lost 7 bases, and 7 bases had no gene match. This CDR3 spans 15 amino acids. About this clone itself: Its cognate antigen is unknown.

PCR amplification relied on 60 Vbeta primers (plus 13 Jbeta primers). The data were produced by immunoSEQ multiplex PCR, yet TCRdb's version contains in-frame clones alone and is incomplete. The table lists 150,000 to 250,000 clones, about four fifths of them singletons. The clonotype comes from a girl aged 10 to 17 in good health and CMV-seropositive. Sequenced sample: PBMCs. V and J are TRBV7-8 and TRBJ2-1, with 10 bases lining up with TRBD2. This CDR3 is CASTRLAGGYNEQFF. CDR3 sequence (DNA): TGTGCCAGCACCAGACTAGCGGGTGGGTACAATGAGCAGTTCTTC. The full variable domain, rest sourced from reference TRBV7-8 and TRBJ2-1, is GAGVSQSPRYKVAKRGQDVALRCDPISGHVSLFWYQQALGQGPEFLTYFQNEAQLDKSGLPSDRFFAERPEGSVSTLKIQRTQQEDSAVYLCASTRLAGGYNEQFFGPGTRLTVL.